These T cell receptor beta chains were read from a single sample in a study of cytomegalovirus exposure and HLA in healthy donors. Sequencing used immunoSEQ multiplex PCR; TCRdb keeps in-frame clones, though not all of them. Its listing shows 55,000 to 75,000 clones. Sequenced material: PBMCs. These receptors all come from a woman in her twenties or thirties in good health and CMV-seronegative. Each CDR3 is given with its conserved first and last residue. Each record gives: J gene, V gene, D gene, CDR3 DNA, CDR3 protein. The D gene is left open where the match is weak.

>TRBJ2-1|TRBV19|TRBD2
TGTGCCAGTAGTATATGGCGGGAGGCCGTTGAGCAGTTCTTC
CASSIWREAVEQFF
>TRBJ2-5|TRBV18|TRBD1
TGTGCCAGCTCACCACCGGGCAGGGGGCGAAAAGAGACCCAGTACTTC
CASSPPGRGRKETQYF
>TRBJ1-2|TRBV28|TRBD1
TGTGCCAGCAGTTACCTAGGGACAGCTAACTATGGCTACACCTTC
CASSYLGTANYGYTF
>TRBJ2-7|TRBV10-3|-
TGTGCCATCAGTGGTAGCGGATACGAGCAGTACTTC
CAISGSGYEQYF
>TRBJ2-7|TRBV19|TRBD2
TGTGCCAGTAGTCCGTCCGGGACTAGCTATTACGAGCAGTACTTC
CASSPSGTSYYEQYF
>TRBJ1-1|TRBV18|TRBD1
TGTGCCAGCTCCCTAGGACAGGACACTGAAGCTTTCTTT
CASSLGQDTEAFF
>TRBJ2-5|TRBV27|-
TGTGCCAGCAACCGGGGGGCCGGGCAATTAGAGACCCAGTACTTC
CASNRGAGQLETQYF
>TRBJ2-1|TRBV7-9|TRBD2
TGTGCCAGCAGCTCCAGGACTAGCGGGGGCCTAGCCTACAATGAGCAGTTCTTC
CASSSRTSGGLAYNEQFF
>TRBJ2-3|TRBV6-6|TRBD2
TGTGCCAGCAGTTTCAAAACTAGCGGCACAGATACGCAGTATTTT
CASSFKTSGTDTQYF
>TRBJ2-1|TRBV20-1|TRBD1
TGCAGTGGGGACAGGGGGACTGAGCAGTTCTTC
CSGDRGTEQFF
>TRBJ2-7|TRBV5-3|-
TGTGCCAGAAGTCGGGACTCCTACGAGCAGTACTTC
CARSRDSYEQYF
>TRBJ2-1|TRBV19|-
TGTGCCAGTAGCCTAGCGAGCTCCGACAATGAGCAGTTCTTC
CASSLASSDNEQFF
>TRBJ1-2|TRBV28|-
TGTGCCAGCAGTTTAGCCCAGGGGTCCAATGGCTACACCTTC
CASSLAQGSNGYTF
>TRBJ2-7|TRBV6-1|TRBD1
TGTGCCAGCAGGGACAGGGGAGGAACCTACGAGCAGTACTTC
CASRDRGGTYEQYF
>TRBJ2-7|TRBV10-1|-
TGCGCCAGCAGTGATGGCGGGACGGGCTACGAGCAGTACTTC
CASSDGGTGYEQYF
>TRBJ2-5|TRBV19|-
TGTGCCAGTAGTATAGGCGGGGCCCGCGAGACCCAGTACTTC
CASSIGGARETQYF
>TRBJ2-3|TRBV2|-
TGTGCCAGCAGTCGGGAAAGGGATAATACGCAGTATTTT
CASSRERDNTQYF
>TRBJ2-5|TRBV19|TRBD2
TGTGCCAGTAGTATAGATGGGCTAGCGGGAGGAGGAAAAGAGACCCAGTACTTC
CASSIDGLAGGGKETQYF
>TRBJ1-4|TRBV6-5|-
TGTGCCAGCCGCCTGGGCCTTAATGAAAAACTGTTTTTT
CASRLGLNEKLFF
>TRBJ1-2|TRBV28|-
TGTGCCAGCAGTTCGCCAGGTGAAGGCTACACCTTC
CASSSPGEGYTF
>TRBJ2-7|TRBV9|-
TGTGCCAGCAGCGCCGTGTACTCCTACGAGCAGTACTTC
CASSAVYSYEQYF
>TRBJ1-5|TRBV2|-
TGTGCCAGCAGTGAAGCGAATGGGGCCCCAAATCAGCCCCAGCATTTT
CASSEANGAPNQPQHF
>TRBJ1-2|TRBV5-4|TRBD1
TGTGCCAGCAGCTCCCCCACAGGGGCGAACTATGGCTACACCTTC
CASSSPTGANYGYTF
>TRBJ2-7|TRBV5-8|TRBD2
TGTGCCAGCAGCTTGGAGCGGGAAATGGAATACGAGCAGTACTTC
CASSLEREMEYEQYF
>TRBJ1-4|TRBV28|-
TGTGCCAGCAGTTTACAGGGATCTTATGAAAAACTGTTTTTT
CASSLQGSYEKLFF
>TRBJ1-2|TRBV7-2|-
TGTGCCAGCAGCTCGGGCCCAGGGAACTATGGCTACACCTTC
CASSSGPGNYGYTF
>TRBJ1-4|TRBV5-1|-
TGCGCCAGCAGCTTCGGCCCGGGAGGTGAAAAACTGTTTTTT
CASSFGPGGEKLFF
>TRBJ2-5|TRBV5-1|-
TGCGCCAGCAGCTTGGGGTTCGCGAACCAAGAGACCCAGTACTTC
CASSLGFANQETQYF
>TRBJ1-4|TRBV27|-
TGTGCCAGCAGCGGTGAGAGAGGGCAAGAAAAACTGTTTTTT
CASSGERGQEKLFF
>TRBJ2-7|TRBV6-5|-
TGTGCCAGCAGTTACTCGAAAGGACAGCTAACCTACGAGCAGTACTTC
CASSYSKGQLTYEQYF
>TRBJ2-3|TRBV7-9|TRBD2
TGTGCCAGCAGCAGCCAAGCGGGGGGCACAGATACGCAGTATTTT
CASSSQAGGTDTQYF
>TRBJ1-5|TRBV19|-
TGTGCCAGTAGTTCGCAGGGTAGCAATCAGCCCCAGCATTTT
CASSSQGSNQPQHF